This T cell receptor beta chain was identified in a study of blood T cells in healthy people across ages. General study points: Both naive CD4+ cell counts and diversity were greater in long-lived donors than in aged donors.

The germline gives CDR1 LGHDT, CDR2 YNNKEL (reference sequence). The CDR3 runs to 15 residues. The ends lost 1 base at V and 8 bases at J; junction bases unmatched: 7. Alongside a J-beta primer mix, a sample-barcoded 5' primer served in a second PCR lasting roughly 7 to 12 cycles. Through a template-switch adaptor with 12 random nucleotides, each cDNA molecule received a tag. MiXCR was run by TCRdb on the 5' RACE reads, yielding one entry per CDR3 protein. The sample has hundreds of thousands of distinct CDR3 sequences; approximately 30% are singletons. In this sample, this clonotype turned up many times. The antigen is undetermined. Donor samples were obtained from healthy Caucasian individuals from Russia, aged about 6 to 100.

The receptor's source is a woman over 75 in good health. This chain joins TRBV3-1 and TRBJ2-1; 8 bases are shared with TRBD2. Sequencing input: blood. DNA of the CDR3: TGTGCCAGCAGCCAAGGCGGGACTAGTGGAGATGAGCAGTTCTTC. Protein: CASSQGGTSGDEQFF.